This T cell receptor (beta chain) was captured in a study of CD8+ T cells in alopecia areata. Per germline, CDR1 SGHDT and CDR2 YYEEEE. V was shortened by 2 bases and J by 5 bases, with 13 bases between the two germline ends. The CDR3 loop spans 15 amino acids. In each case, RNA was isolated and then reverse transcribed into cDNA as the sequencing template. Clones were sequenced by immunoSEQ multiplex PCR, and TCRdb holds only the in-frame ones, with some missing. The table has roughly 170,000 clones, roughly 64% seen once. The treatment: oral pan-JAK inhibitor, 5-10 mg twice daily. The chain combines TRBV5-6 with TRBJ1-4, with TRBD1 as a possible D gene (5 bases). The sequenced sample was CD8+ T cells sorted from blood, obtained at week 24, from a patient treated with tofacitinib. The sequence was obtained from a human donor with alopecia areata. The CDR3 loop is CASSFGDGGNEKLFF. The CDR3 nucleotides are TGTGCCAGCAGCTTCGGGGACGGCGGGAATGAAAAACTGTTTTTT. Using reference TRBV5-6 and TRBJ1-4 for the parts outside the CDR3, the full variable domain is DAGVTQSPTHLIKTRGQQVTLRCSPKSGHDTVSWYQQALGQGPQFIFQYYEEEERQRGNFPDRFSGHQFPNYSSELNVNALLLGDSALYLCASSFGDGGNEKLFFGSGTQLSVL.